The 3 T cell receptor beta chains reported below all come from one sample, sequenced in a study of cytomegalovirus exposure and HLA in healthy donors. The PCR employed 60 Vbeta primers together with 13 Jbeta primers. Some clones are missing from TCRdb's copy, which holds only in-frame ones; the method was immunoSEQ multiplex PCR. The repertoire holds 140,000 or so clones, with over 80% as singletons. Sequenced input: PBMCs. The receptors shown here come from a male donor in good health and CMV-seronegative.

The chain is built from TRBV7-9 and TRBJ2-2; D might be TRBD2 (6 bases). The CDR3 runs to 13 residues. The V end lost 5 bases, the J end lost 7 bases, and 11 bases lay between the germline ends. Germline-derived CDR1 and CDR2 are SEHNR and FQNEAQ (reference sequence). CDR3: CASSRGGVGELFF. Here the CDR3 DNA reads TGTGCCAGCAGCCGCGGAGGGGTCGGGGAGCTGTTTTTT. Using reference TRBV7-9 and TRBJ2-2 for the parts outside the CDR3, the full variable domain is DTGVSQNPRHKITKRGQNVTFRCDPISEHNRLYWYRQTLGQGPEFLTYFQNEAQLEKSRLLSDRFSAERPKGSFSTLEIQRTEQGDSAMYLCASSRGGVGELFFGEGSRLTVL.

The J gene is TRBJ1-2, the V gene TRBV5-1; D is unresolved. Trimming removed 4 bases from V and 5 bases from J, with 12 bases in between. The germline V gene has CDR1 SGHRS and CDR2 YFSETQ. The CDR3 length is 13 residues. The CDR3 nucleotides are TGCGCCAGCAGCCTGCCCGGTGAATATGGCTACACCTTC. Translated, it gives CASSLPGEYGYTF.

V and J are TRBV18 and TRBJ2-7; TRBD2 is a possible D gene (5 bases). The V end was cut by 6 bases, the J end by 2 bases, with 17 bases between. The CDR3 extends over 15 amino acids. Germline lookup yields CDR1 KGHSH and CDR2 LQKENI. CDR3 nucleotide sequence: TGTGCCAGCTCGGGCCTTTCCGTGCGGGCCTACGAGCAGTACTTC. Amino acid sequence: CASSGLSVRAYEQYF. Variable domain in full (rest from reference TRBV18 and TRBJ2-7): NAGVMQNPRHLVRRRGQEARLRCSPMKGHSHVYWYRQLPEEGLKFMVYLQKENIIDESGMPKERFSAEFPKEGPSILRIQQVVRGDSAAYFCASSGLSVRAYEQYFGPGTRLTVT.